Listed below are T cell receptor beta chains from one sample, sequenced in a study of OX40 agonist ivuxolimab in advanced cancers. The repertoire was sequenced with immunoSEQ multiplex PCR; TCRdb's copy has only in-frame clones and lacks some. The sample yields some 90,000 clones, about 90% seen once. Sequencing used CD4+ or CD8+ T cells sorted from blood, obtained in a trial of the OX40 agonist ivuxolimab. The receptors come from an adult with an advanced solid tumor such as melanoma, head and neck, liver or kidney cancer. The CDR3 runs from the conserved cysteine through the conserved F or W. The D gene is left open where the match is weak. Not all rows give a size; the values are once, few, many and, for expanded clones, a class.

CDR3 DNA: TGTGCCAGCAGTCGGGACAGTAGAAACACCATATATTTT; CDR3 protein: CASSRDSRNTIYF; J gene: TRBJ1-3; V gene: TRBV6-5; D gene: TRBD1; clone size: -; CDR3 length: 13
CDR3 DNA: TGTGCCAGCAGTTTACTAGCGGGGGTGTACAATGAGCAGTTCTTC; CDR3 protein: CASSLLAGVYNEQFF; J gene: TRBJ2-1; V gene: TRBV6-1; D gene: TRBD2; clone size: -; CDR3 length: 15
CDR3 DNA: TGTGCCAGCAGCTCAGGACTAGCGGGAGCTCTTGGGGCCAACGTCCTGACTTTC; CDR3 protein: CASSSGLAGALGANVLTF; J gene: TRBJ2-6; V gene: TRBV7-2; D gene: TRBD2; clone size: few; CDR3 length: 18
CDR3 DNA: TGTGCCAGCAGCTCTTGGACTAGCGGGAAAGCCGGGGAGCTGTTTTTT; CDR3 protein: CASSSWTSGKAGELFF; J gene: TRBJ2-2; V gene: TRBV7-8; D gene: TRBD2; clone size: -; CDR3 length: 16
CDR3 DNA: TGTGCCAGTGCCCCAACGCGGTGGCCAGGGAGCCCAGATACGCAGTATTTT; CDR3 protein: CASAPTRWPGSPDTQYF; J gene: TRBJ2-3; V gene: TRBV19; D gene: -; clone size: -; CDR3 length: 17
CDR3 DNA: TGCGCCAGCAGCTCCCAGTTCAATGAGCAGTTCTTC; CDR3 protein: CASSSQFNEQFF; J gene: TRBJ2-1; V gene: TRBV5-1; D gene: -; clone size: once; CDR3 length: 12
CDR3 DNA: TGTGCCAGCAGCGTAGCCGGGAACACTGAAGCTTTCTTT; CDR3 protein: CASSVAGNTEAFF; J gene: TRBJ1-1; V gene: TRBV9; D gene: -; clone size: -; CDR3 length: 13
CDR3 DNA: TGTGCCAGCAACCGCGCGGAGGGTACCTACAATGAGCAGTTCTTC; CDR3 protein: CASNRAEGTYNEQFF; J gene: TRBJ2-1; V gene: TRBV5-4; D gene: -; clone size: -; CDR3 length: 15
CDR3 DNA: TGTGCCAGTAGTGCGGGACAGGGACCCTACAATGAGCAGTTCTTC; CDR3 protein: CASSAGQGPYNEQFF; J gene: TRBJ2-1; V gene: TRBV19; D gene: TRBD1; clone size: once; CDR3 length: 15
CDR3 DNA: TGTGCCAGCAGCTTACAGGGGCGGCAGCCCCAGCATTTT; CDR3 protein: CASSLQGRQPQHF; J gene: TRBJ1-5; V gene: TRBV7-9; D gene: -; clone size: -; CDR3 length: 13
CDR3 DNA: TGTGCCAGTAGTATAGGAGGCGCAGCTTCCAACTATGGCTACACCTTC; CDR3 protein: CASSIGGAASNYGYTF; J gene: TRBJ1-2; V gene: TRBV19; D gene: -; clone size: -; CDR3 length: 16
CDR3 DNA: TGTGCCAGCAGCTCACAGGGTTACGAGCAGTACTTC; CDR3 protein: CASSSQGYEQYF; J gene: TRBJ2-7; V gene: TRBV7-6; D gene: -; clone size: -; CDR3 length: 12
CDR3 DNA: TGTGCCAGCAGCCCTAGCGGGGGGCCCTACGAGCAGTACTTC; CDR3 protein: CASSPSGGPYEQYF; J gene: TRBJ2-7; V gene: TRBV7-9; D gene: TRBD2; clone size: -; CDR3 length: 14
CDR3 DNA: TGTGCCAGCAGTATCTTGCTGGCGAACACCGGGGAGCTGTTTTTT; CDR3 protein: CASSILLANTGELFF; J gene: TRBJ2-2; V gene: TRBV27; D gene: -; clone size: -; CDR3 length: 15
CDR3 DNA: TGTGCCAGCTCCCTAGCGGGGGCGGGGAATACGCAGTATTTT; CDR3 protein: CASSLAGAGNTQYF; J gene: TRBJ2-3; V gene: TRBV18; D gene: TRBD2; clone size: -; CDR3 length: 14
CDR3 DNA: TGTGCCAGCACCCCTCAGGGGAGTAAAGAGACCCAGTACTTC; CDR3 protein: CASTPQGSKETQYF; J gene: TRBJ2-5; V gene: TRBV7-2; D gene: -; clone size: -; CDR3 length: 14
CDR3 DNA: TGTGCCTGGAGCGGGATATTTGCTGGGGAGCTGTTTTTT; CDR3 protein: CAWSGIFAGELFF; J gene: TRBJ2-2; V gene: TRBV30; D gene: -; clone size: -; CDR3 length: 13
CDR3 DNA: TGCGCCAGCAGCTCCCGGCAGGTTGGGGGGAACACTGAAGCTTTCTTT; CDR3 protein: CASSSRQVGGNTEAFF; J gene: TRBJ1-1; V gene: TRBV5-1; D gene: -; clone size: -; CDR3 length: 16
CDR3 DNA: TGTGCCAGCAGTCCCGGGACCTCATCCCCCTACCAAGAGACCCAGTACTTC; CDR3 protein: CASSPGTSSPYQETQYF; J gene: TRBJ2-5; V gene: TRBV2; D gene: -; clone size: -; CDR3 length: 17
CDR3 DNA: TGTGCCAGCAGCACACAGGGGTCCACCGGGGAGCTGTTTTTT; CDR3 protein: CASSTQGSTGELFF; J gene: TRBJ2-2; V gene: TRBV7-2; D gene: TRBD1; clone size: -; CDR3 length: 14
CDR3 DNA: TGTGCCAGTAGTATAGATCTGCCGGGAGTCAATGAGCAGTTCTTC; CDR3 protein: CASSIDLPGVNEQFF; J gene: TRBJ2-1; V gene: TRBV19; D gene: -; clone size: -; CDR3 length: 15
CDR3 DNA: TGTGCCAGCAGGCGGACTTTCACCGGGGAGCTGTTTTTT; CDR3 protein: CASRRTFTGELFF; J gene: TRBJ2-2; V gene: TRBV2; D gene: -; clone size: -; CDR3 length: 13
CDR3 DNA: TGCGCCAGCAGCTCCTGGGACCTCCCCACGGAGACCCAGTACTTC; CDR3 protein: CASSSWDLPTETQYF; J gene: TRBJ2-5; V gene: TRBV5-1; D gene: -; clone size: -; CDR3 length: 15
CDR3 DNA: TGTGCCAGCAGTGCCCCTTCTGGGGGGAGACGGTACTTC; CDR3 protein: CASSAPSGGRRYF; J gene: TRBJ2-7; V gene: TRBV6-6; D gene: -; clone size: -; CDR3 length: 13
CDR3 DNA: TGTGCCAGCAGCTTAGGGTACACCATATATTTT; CDR3 protein: CASSLGYTIYF; J gene: TRBJ1-3; V gene: TRBV7-2; D gene: -; clone size: -; CDR3 length: 11
CDR3 DNA: TGTGCCAGCAGCTCCATCGGAACGAGCTCCTACGAGCAGTACTTC; CDR3 protein: CASSSIGTSSYEQYF; J gene: TRBJ2-7; V gene: TRBV5-4; D gene: -; clone size: -; CDR3 length: 15
CDR3 DNA: TGTGCCAGCAGCTTGGGTAGGGGCGTCTCCTACGAGCAGTACTTC; CDR3 protein: CASSLGRGVSYEQYF; J gene: TRBJ2-7; V gene: TRBV5-5; D gene: -; clone size: -; CDR3 length: 15
CDR3 DNA: TGTGCCAGTAGCACGCAAGGTAACACTGAAGCTTTCTTT; CDR3 protein: CASSTQGNTEAFF; J gene: TRBJ1-1; V gene: TRBV19; D gene: -; clone size: -; CDR3 length: 13
CDR3 DNA: TGTGCCAGCAGCTTAGCCCCGGGAGTTGAGCAGTTCTTC; CDR3 protein: CASSLAPGVEQFF; J gene: TRBJ2-1; V gene: TRBV11-2; D gene: -; clone size: -; CDR3 length: 13
CDR3 DNA: TGTGCCAGCAGCATGGGCCAATCTAGCACAGATACGCAGTATTTT; CDR3 protein: CASSMGQSSTDTQYF; J gene: TRBJ2-3; V gene: TRBV21-1; D gene: -; clone size: -; CDR3 length: 15
CDR3 DNA: TGCGCCAGCAGCTTGGACGGGAGCTCCTACAATGAGCAGTTCTTC; CDR3 protein: CASSLDGSSYNEQFF; J gene: TRBJ2-1; V gene: TRBV5-1; D gene: -; clone size: -; CDR3 length: 15
CDR3 DNA: TGTGCCAGCAGCGATGTAGGGAACTATGGCTACACCTTC; CDR3 protein: CASSDVGNYGYTF; J gene: TRBJ1-2; V gene: TRBV5-4; D gene: -; clone size: -; CDR3 length: 13
CDR3 DNA: TGTGCCAGTACTGCGGTCGAGGGACAGAACTATGGCTACACCTTC; CDR3 protein: CASTAVEGQNYGYTF; J gene: TRBJ1-2; V gene: TRBV19; D gene: TRBD1; clone size: -; CDR3 length: 15
CDR3 DNA: TGTGCCAGCACCCTTATGGGAGGGGAATATGGCTACACCTTC; CDR3 protein: CASTLMGGEYGYTF; J gene: TRBJ1-2; V gene: TRBV5-4; D gene: -; clone size: -; CDR3 length: 14
CDR3 DNA: TGTGCCAGCAGCTTCACAGGGACTAGCCTCGAGCAGTACTTC; CDR3 protein: CASSFTGTSLEQYF; J gene: TRBJ2-7; V gene: TRBV28; D gene: TRBD2; clone size: -; CDR3 length: 14
CDR3 DNA: TGTGCCATCAAAGGGACAGGGGGCTCCTACGAGCAGTACTTC; CDR3 protein: CAIKGTGGSYEQYF; J gene: TRBJ2-7; V gene: TRBV10-3; D gene: TRBD1; clone size: -; CDR3 length: 14
CDR3 DNA: TGTGCCAGCAGTTTATCTGGGGTTACTCAGCCCCAGCATTTT; CDR3 protein: CASSLSGVTQPQHF; J gene: TRBJ1-5; V gene: TRBV28; D gene: -; clone size: -; CDR3 length: 14
CDR3 DNA: TGTGCCAGTAGTTCAAAATCGACAGAAAACTATGGCTACACCTTC; CDR3 protein: CASSSKSTENYGYTF; J gene: TRBJ1-2; V gene: TRBV19; D gene: -; clone size: -; CDR3 length: 15
CDR3 DNA: TGTGCCAGTAGTATTCTCGGAGGACAGGGCGTCTATGGCTACACCTTC; CDR3 protein: CASSILGGQGVYGYTF; J gene: TRBJ1-2; V gene: TRBV19; D gene: TRBD1; clone size: few; CDR3 length: 16
CDR3 DNA: TGCGCCAGCAGCCCCGGTCTCCAAGGACCTCAGCCCCAGCATTTT; CDR3 protein: CASSPGLQGPQPQHF; J gene: TRBJ1-5; V gene: TRBV5-1; D gene: -; clone size: -; CDR3 length: 15
CDR3 DNA: TGTGCCAGCAGGGGACAGGGGGCAGGAAACACCATATATTTT; CDR3 protein: CASRGQGAGNTIYF; J gene: TRBJ1-3; V gene: TRBV6-5; D gene: TRBD1; clone size: -; CDR3 length: 14
CDR3 DNA: TGTGCCAGCAGTGAAAATACCCGCACTGAAGCTTTCTTT; CDR3 protein: CASSENTRTEAFF; J gene: TRBJ1-1; V gene: TRBV25-1; D gene: -; clone size: -; CDR3 length: 13
CDR3 DNA: TGTGCCAGCAGCCATATCCAGACAGGGCCCCCCTATGGCTACACCTTC; CDR3 protein: CASSHIQTGPPYGYTF; J gene: TRBJ1-2; V gene: TRBV7-9; D gene: TRBD1; clone size: -; CDR3 length: 16
CDR3 DNA: TGTGCCGCGAACTGGGACGGGAGCACCGGGGAGCTGTTTTTT; CDR3 protein: CAANWDGSTGELFF; J gene: TRBJ2-2; V gene: TRBV6-1; D gene: -; clone size: -; CDR3 length: 14
CDR3 DNA: TGTGCCAGCAGTTACTCGATCGCGGGCCCGGCCCTCGAGCAGTACTTC; CDR3 protein: CASSYSIAGPALEQYF; J gene: TRBJ2-7; V gene: TRBV6-5; D gene: -; clone size: -; CDR3 length: 16
CDR3 DNA: TGCAGCGCGGGGGACGTAAATGGCTACACCTTC; CDR3 protein: CSAGDVNGYTF; J gene: TRBJ1-2; V gene: TRBV29-1; D gene: -; clone size: -; CDR3 length: 11
CDR3 DNA: TGTGCCTGGAAGCCCAGATCTGGGGCCAACGTCCTGACTTTC; CDR3 protein: CAWKPRSGANVLTF; J gene: TRBJ2-6; V gene: TRBV30; D gene: -; clone size: once; CDR3 length: 14
CDR3 DNA: TGTGCCATCAGTGAGTCGGGGGACAGGGTCCAGTACTTC; CDR3 protein: CAISESGDRVQYF; J gene: TRBJ2-7; V gene: TRBV10-3; D gene: TRBD1; clone size: -; CDR3 length: 13
CDR3 DNA: TGTGCCAGCAGTTCAGGGGGCGCGAATGAAAAACTGTTTTTT; CDR3 protein: CASSSGGANEKLFF; J gene: TRBJ1-4; V gene: TRBV28; D gene: TRBD1; clone size: -; CDR3 length: 14
CDR3 DNA: TGTGCCAGCTCACCACCGGTAACTGTGGACTACACCTTC; CDR3 protein: CASSPPVTVDYTF; J gene: TRBJ1-2; V gene: TRBV18; D gene: -; clone size: -; CDR3 length: 13
CDR3 DNA: TGTGCCAGCTCACGCCCGGGGGGTACGCAGTATTTT; CDR3 protein: CASSRPGGTQYF; J gene: TRBJ2-3; V gene: TRBV7-2; D gene: TRBD2; clone size: -; CDR3 length: 12
CDR3 DNA: TGTGCCAGCAGTGACTCGGGGGCGGGGCACTCCTACAATGAGCAGTTCTTC; CDR3 protein: CASSDSGAGHSYNEQFF; J gene: TRBJ2-1; V gene: TRBV6-4; D gene: -; clone size: -; CDR3 length: 17
CDR3 DNA: TGTGCCATCTCGAGACTAGCGGGAGGGCCAGGTCCAGATACGCAGTATTTT; CDR3 protein: CAISRLAGGPGPDTQYF; J gene: TRBJ2-3; V gene: TRBV10-3; D gene: TRBD2; clone size: -; CDR3 length: 17
CDR3 DNA: TGTGCCAGTAGTACGACCGACAGGACAGGAAACACCATATATTTT; CDR3 protein: CASSTTDRTGNTIYF; J gene: TRBJ1-3; V gene: TRBV19; D gene: -; clone size: -; CDR3 length: 15